The 21 T cell receptor beta chains in this list originate from one sample, sequenced in a study of CD8+ T cells in alopecia areata. The treatment was: oral pan-JAK inhibitor, 5-10 mg twice daily. TCR sequencing used cDNA made by reverse transcription of extracted RNA. TCRdb keeps only in-frame clones here, not all; method: immunoSEQ multiplex PCR. Of approximately 160,000 clones in the sample, around three fifths were seen once. The specimen was CD4+ T cells sorted from blood, collected at week 24, from a patient treated with tofacitinib. The source is a human donor with alopecia areata.

The chain has TRBV29-1 and TRBJ2-5, with D perhaps TRBD1 (5 bases). The CDR3 has 12 residues. Germline CDR1 and CDR2: SQVTM and ANQGSEA. Deletions cut 7 bases from V and 5 bases from J, with 14 bases between. CDR3 bases: TGCAGCGCTATTGGACAAGCGGAGACCCAGTACTTC. This gives the protein CSAIGQAETQYF.

The rearrangement uses TRBV30 and TRBJ2-3; D not resolved. The CDR3 runs 14 residues. Trimming left V 1 base short and J 4 bases short, with 12 bases between. CDR1 and CDR2 from the germline V gene are GTSNPN and SVGIG (reference sequence). As DNA, the CDR3 is TGTGCCTGGAGTGGCCTAGGTCCTGCAGATACGCAGTATTTT. Its protein is CAWSGLGPADTQYF.

This chain connects TRBV7-8 to TRBJ1-2; 7 bases match TRBD1. The J segment lost 0 bases and the V segment lost 0 bases, leaving 1 base of the junction unmatched. Germline V gene lookup returns CDR1 SGHVS and CDR2 FQNEAQ. The CDR3 is made up of 15 amino acids. The CDR3 sequence is CASSLAGTANYGYTF. DNA for the CDR3: TGTGCCAGCAGCTTAGCCGGGACAGCTAACTATGGCTACACCTTC.

The chain joins TRBV2 to TRBJ1-2; tentative D call: TRBD1 (5 bases). V lost 6 bases and J 3 bases, leaving 11 bases between the germline ends. Germline assignment: CDR1 SNHLY and CDR2 FYNNEI. The CDR3 runs to 13 residues. CDR3 protein: CASRDNSHYGYTF. CDR3 sequence (DNA): TGTGCCAGCAGGGACAACTCTCACTATGGCTACACCTTC.

This clone has more than one count but fewer than ten. This chain links TRBV27 with TRBJ2-5, with 8 bases aligning to TRBD2. The V and J ends lost 5 bases and 3 bases, in that order; junction bases with no gene match: 8. Germline CDR1 is MNHEY and CDR2 is SMNVEV (reference sequence). The CDR3 contains 15 residues. CDR3 nucleotides: TGTGCCAGCAGTCTCGGGACTAGACAAAAAGAGACCCAGTACTTC. Protein sequence: CASSLGTRQKETQYF.

This clone appeared once. The genes are TRBV5-4 and TRBJ2-5, with a weak D call TRBD2 (6 bases). From germline, CDR1 is SGHNT and CDR2 YYREEE (reference sequence). V was cut by 3 bases and J by 5 bases, with 11 bases left in between. The CDR3 has 13 amino acids. The CDR3 sequence is CASSWGEEETQYF. CDR3 nucleotide sequence: TGTGCCAGCAGCTGGGGGGAAGAGGAGACCCAGTACTTC.

This clone was picked up one time. The rearrangement links TRBV7-2 to TRBJ2-4; possibly TRBD1 for D (6 bases). The CDR3 is 16 amino acids. Trimming cost V 3 bases and J 6 bases, with 18 bases left between them. Germline lookup yields CDR1 SGHTA and CDR2 FQGNSA. CDR3 nucleotides: TGTGCCAGCAGCTTGTTCGGACAGACTAAATCAAACATTCAGTACTTC. Translated, it gives CASSLFGQTKSNIQYF.

V and J are TRBV29-1 and TRBJ2-3; D is unresolved. The CDR3 length is 13 residues. Trimming shortened V by 4 bases and J by 2 bases, and 10 bases separated the two germline ends. Germline loops: CDR1 SQVTM, CDR2 ANQGSEA. CDR3 region: CSVGKGPTDTQYF. The CDR3 nucleotides read TGCAGCGTTGGGAAGGGCCCCACAGATACGCAGTATTTT.

The chain joins TRBV29-1 to TRBJ1-2; no firm D call. The CDR3 consists of 12 residues. V shed 2 bases and J shed 3 bases, with 7 bases lying between them. Germline-derived CDR1 and CDR2 are SQVTM and ANQGSEA. Written as DNA, the CDR3 is TGCAGCGTTGAACCACAGTACTATGGCTACACCTTC. It yields the protein CSVEPQYYGYTF.

This clone occurred once. J is TRBJ1-2 and V is TRBV6-5; perhaps TRBD1 as D (5 bases). The CDR3 totals 13 residues. Deletions cut 6 bases from V and 6 bases from J, with 14 bases between. CDR1 and CDR2 (germline): MNHEY, SVGAGI. This CDR3 reads CASRPPGLNGYTF. CDR3 DNA: TGTGCCAGCAGGCCACCGGGACTCAATGGCTACACCTTC.

This clone was seen more than once but under ten times. The gene calls are TRBV27 and TRBJ1-2; D uncertain. The germline V gene encodes CDR1 MNHEY and CDR2 SMNVEV (reference sequence). The CDR3 length is 13 residues. Trimming shortened V by 2 bases and J by 5 bases, and 9 bases separated the two germline ends. In nucleotides, the CDR3 is TGTGCCAGCAGTTTAAGTGCTACGTATGGCTACACCTTC. Translation gives CASSLSATYGYTF.

The chain has TRBV23-1 and TRBJ2-7; TRBD1 or TRBD2 may be the D gene (5 bases each). TRBV23-1 is an ORF, and what it does is uncertain. The V end was cut by 0 bases, the J end by 0 bases, with 15 bases between. CDR3 length equals 17 residues. The CDR3 loop is CASSQSIRGGHSYEQYF. The CDR3 DNA sequence: TGCGCCAGCAGTCAATCGATACGGGGCGGTCACTCCTACGAGCAGTACTTC.

The V call is TRBV29-1, the J call TRBJ2-7; the match to TRBD1 covers 11 bases. CDR1 is SQVTM and CDR2 is ANQGSEA in the germline V gene. V lost 5 bases to trimming and J lost 7 bases; unmatched junction nucleotides: 16. The CDR3 has 16 amino acids. The CDR3 here is CSVRMGQGGVVGEQYF. The CDR3 region has the DNA TGCAGCGTTCGTATGGGACAGGGGGGAGTGGTTGGTGAGCAGTACTTC.

This clone was seen only a few times. The rearrangement joins TRBV7-2 to TRBJ2-7, with D uncertain. Per germline, CDR1 SGHTA and CDR2 FQGNSA. The CDR3 is 10 amino acids. Trimming pared 0 bases from V and 6 bases from J, leaving 0 bases between. CDR3: CASSLAEQYF. The CDR3 DNA reads as TGTGCCAGCAGCTTAGCCGAGCAGTACTTC. Complete variable domain (other parts from reference TRBV7-2 and TRBJ2-7): GAGVSQSPSNKVTEKGKDVELRCDPISGHTALYWYRQSLGQGLEFLIYFQGNSAPDKSGLPSDRFSAERTGGSVSTLTIQRTQQEDSAVYLCASSLAEQYFGPGTRLTVT.

The rearrangement uses TRBV27 and TRBJ2-3; the match to TRBD2 covers 8 bases. The CDR3 runs 14 residues. Looked up from germline, CDR1 is MNHEY and CDR2 is SMNVEV (reference sequence). V was clipped by 8 bases and J by 4 bases; unmatched bases: 8. Here the CDR3 DNA reads TGTGCCAGCGGCCGCCTCGGGGGGGCAGATACGCAGTATTTT. As protein: CASGRLGGADTQYF.

The genes are TRBV4-1 and TRBJ1-2; D is unclear. There are 12 residues in the CDR3. Trimming left V 0 bases short and J 8 bases short, with 7 bases between. Germline CDR1 is MGHRA and CDR2 is YSYEKL. Here the CDR3 DNA reads TGCGCCAGCAGCCAAGATAGGGTCGGCTACACCTTC. Translating gives CASSQDRVGYTF.

A few counts support this clone. The rearrangement uses TRBV5-1 and TRBJ2-7; D ambiguous. This CDR3 contains 11 residues. Germline CDR1 reads SGHRS; CDR2 reads YFSETQ. V dropped 2 bases and J dropped 4 bases, with 4 bases sitting between them. The CDR3 protein is CASSFKYEQYF. CDR3 nucleotides: TGCGCCAGCAGCTTTAAATACGAGCAGTACTTC.

The gene calls are TRBV5-6 and TRBJ2-3, with D tentatively TRBD2 (5 bases). This CDR3 comprises 16 residues. CDR1 is SGHDT and CDR2 is YYEEEE in the germline V gene. V was pared by 3 bases and J by 3 bases, with 17 bases between. CDR3 DNA: TGTGCCAGCAGCTCTCCGGCGTTATCGGGGACAGATACGCAGTATTTT. This encodes CASSSPALSGTDTQYF.

A few counts support this clone. The CDR3 nucleotides read TGTGCCAGCAGCCAAGCTTGGGGGGCTGATTACGAGCAGTACTTC. This translates into CASSQAWGADYEQYF. The V and J genes are TRBV4-2 and TRBJ2-7; D tentatively reads TRBD1 or TRBD2 (6 bases each). The CDR3 has 15 residues. Looked up from germline, CDR1 is LGHNA and CDR2 is YNFKEQ. V lost 1 base and J 4 bases, leaving 14 bases between the germline ends.

This clone has a handful of counts. V is TRBV7-9 and J is TRBJ1-4; D remains ambiguous. Trimming left V 3 bases short and J 4 bases short, with 12 bases between. This CDR3 has 15 amino acids. Germline assignment: CDR1 SEHNR and CDR2 FQNEAQ (reference sequence). This CDR3 reads CASSLTDGGNEKLFF. DNA of the CDR3: TGTGCCAGCAGCTTGACGGACGGCGGTAATGAAAAACTGTTTTTT.

V gene TRBV4-1 combines with J gene TRBJ2-3; TRBD2 matches at 9 bases. Germline-derived CDR1 and CDR2 are MGHRA and YSYEKL. The CDR3 runs 16 residues. The ends lost 3 bases at V and 4 bases at J; junction bases unmatched: 8. The CDR3 coding sequence is TGCGCCAGCAGCCAGCCCCTAGCGGGGCGCGCAGATACGCAGTATTTT. Protein sequence: CASSQPLAGRADTQYF.